The 3 T cell receptor beta chains in this list originate from one sample, sequenced in a study of blood T cell repertoires in COVID-19 (dated by TCRdb to 2018 to 2020). Library preparation employed the immunoSEQ multiplex PCR assay. TCRdb took over this immuneACCESS table, retaining in-frame rearrangements with V and J assigned. Such tables are incomplete; in checked studies, under half of the missing clones stem from an unresolved V gene, and the remainder is unexplained. The sample table shows under 450,000 clones, and less than 90% are seen once. The ten largest clones represent approximately 4.7% of the sample. Source material: PBMCs or T cells enriched from blood (not recorded which). These receptors were collected from a woman in her forties or fifties who had recovered from COVID-19.

V and J are TRBV5-4 and TRBJ2-7; 8 nucleotides match TRBD2. V lost 1 base and J lost 4; bases outside the gene matches: 4. CDR1 and CDR2 from the germline V gene are SGHNT and YYREEE (reference sequence). There are 14 residues in the CDR3. CDR3 amino acids: CASSLLAGTYEQYF. The CDR3, as DNA: TGTGCCAGCAGCTTGTTAGCGGGAACATACGAGCAGTACTTC.

This clone was counted between two and nine times. The V gene is TRBV4-3, the J gene TRBJ2-7; 7 bases fit TRBD1. The germline CDR1 and CDR2 sequences are LGHNA and YSLEER. V shed 3 bases and J 2 bases; nucleotides not matched to a gene: 4. The CDR3 has 14 amino acids. The CDR3: CASSQETGPYEQYF. DNA of the CDR3: TGCGCCAGCAGCCAGGAGACAGGGCCCTACGAGCAGTACTTC.

The chain uses TRBV15 and TRBJ2-2; D is undetermined. Trimming took 0 bases from V and 6 from J, leaving 14 bases between them. The CDR3 extends over 16 amino acids. Germline V gene sequence: CDR1 LNHNV, CDR2 YYDKDF (reference sequence). CDR3 DNA: TGTGCCACCAGCAGAGATCTCGGGTCGCTCCCCGGGGAGCTGTTTTTT. It translates to CATSRDLGSLPGELFF.